The 22 T cell receptor beta chains presented below share a single source sample, sequenced in a study of shared clonotypes between healthy human individuals. Sequencing used immunoSEQ multiplex PCR; TCRdb keeps in-frame clones, though not all of them. The sample yields about 670,000 clones, 72% seen once. Specimen: memory CD4+ T cells sorted from blood. Subset denoted: CD45RA-negative fraction. The receptors were sampled from a woman in her twenties or thirties in good health.

Details on this clone: This specimen includes other DNA sequences encoding the same CDR3. The chain links TRBV18 to TRBJ2-5; no clear D. The V end was cut by 6 bases, the J end by 0 bases, with 5 bases between. Germline lookup yields CDR1 KGHSH and CDR2 LQKENI. The length of the CDR3 is 12 residues. The CDR3 loop is CASSSYQETQYF. The DNA of the CDR3 is TGTGCCAGCTCGTCTTACCAAGAGACCCAGTACTTC. Filled out from reference TRBV18 and TRBJ2-5, the complete variable domain reads NAGVMQNPRHLVRRRGQEARLRCSPMKGHSHVYWYRQLPEEGLKFMVYLQKENIIDESGMPKERFSAEFPKEGPSILRIQQVVRGDSAAYFCASSSYQETQYFGPGTRLLVL.

The gene calls are TRBV6-6 and TRBJ1-2; 7 bases fit TRBD1. The germline CDR1 and CDR2 sequences are MNHNY and SVGAGI (reference sequence). V trimming: 5 bases; J trimming: 1 base; junction bases outside the gene matches: 10. The CDR3 has 16 residues. The CDR3 nucleotides are TGTGCCAGCAGTCACATAGACAGGGCCTTTAACTATGGCTACACCTTC. Amino acid sequence: CASSHIDRAFNYGYTF.

The chain uses TRBV19 and TRBJ1-2; no reliable D call. V was cut by 7 bases and J by 3 bases, with 18 bases left in between. CDR3 size: 15 residues. Germline V gene data show CDR1 as LNHDA and CDR2 as SQIVND (reference sequence). CDR3 sequence reads: CASTATRNGDYGYTF. CDR3 coding DNA: TGTGCCAGTACTGCCACCAGAAACGGGGACTATGGCTACACCTTC.

V is TRBV6-6 and J is TRBJ2-3; 9 bases match TRBD2. The germline V gene has CDR1 MNHNY and CDR2 SVGAGI (reference sequence). The CDR3 totals 15 residues. V gave up 6 bases and J gave up 0 bases; unmatched junction bases: 4. The CDR3 sequence: CASSRAGGSTDTQYF. CDR3 nucleotide sequence: TGTGCCAGCAGCAGAGCGGGAGGCAGCACAGATACGCAGTATTTT.

This chain links TRBV6-5 with TRBJ1-1; D gene uncertain. Per germline, CDR1 MNHEY and CDR2 SVGAGI. Between the trimmed V and J ends, which lost 8 bases and 1 base, there was a span of 5 bases. The CDR3 spans 11 residues. In DNA, the CDR3 is TGTGCCAGCCTATCGAACACTGAAGCTTTCTTT. Translation: CASLSNTEAFF.

The chain is built from TRBV11-2 and TRBJ2-7; D gene ambiguous. Trimming took off 8 bases at V and 5 bases at J, with 13 bases between the two ends. The CDR3 is made up of 12 amino acids. Per the germline V gene, CDR1 is SGHAT and CDR2 is FQNNGV. The CDR3 spells CASGPPVDEQYF. CDR3 bases: TGTGCCAGCGGACCCCCTGTAGACGAGCAGTACTTC. Supplemented by reference TRBV11-2 and TRBJ2-7, the full variable domain reads EAGVAQSPRYKIIEKRQSVAFWCNPISGHATLYWYQQILGQGPKLLIQFQNNGVVDDSQLPKDRFSAERLKGVDSTLKIQPAKLEDSAVYLCASGPPVDEQYFGPGTRLTVT.

This clone was detected once. The CDR3 DNA reads TGTGCCACCAGCAGAGAAGTCGGGGCCAACGTCCTGACTTTC. Encoded protein: CATSREVGANVLTF. The rearrangement links TRBV15 to TRBJ2-6; D gene uncertain. The CDR3 totals 14 residues. Germline V gives CDR1 LNHNV, CDR2 YYDKDF (reference sequence). V gave up 0 bases and J gave up 4 bases, with 4 bases separating them. Full variable domain (missing parts from reference TRBV15 and TRBJ2-6): DAMVIQNPRYQVTQFGKPVTLSCSQTLNHNVMYWYQQKSSQAPKLLFHYYDKDFNNEADTPDNFQSRRPNTSFCFLDIRSPGLGDTAMYLCATSREVGANVLTFGAGSRLTVL.

The chain couples TRBV28 to TRBJ2-5; TRBD2 matches at 14 bases. Germline V gives CDR1 MDHEN, CDR2 SYDVKM. V lost 3 bases and J lost 10; bases outside the gene matches: 7. The CDR3 loop spans 15 amino acids. For the CDR3, the DNA is TGTGCCAGCAGTTTCGGGACTAGCGGGAGCCAGTTCCAGTACTTC. Protein: CASSFGTSGSQFQYF.

The chain has TRBV2 and TRBJ1-1; 10 bases fit TRBD1. Germline CDR1 SNHLY, CDR2 FYNNEI. J gave up 5 bases and V 8 bases, and 14 bases lay outside the gene matches. The CDR3 covers 16 residues. CDR3 residues: CASLPRTGGMRTEAFF. The CDR3 bases are TGTGCCAGCTTACCTCGGACAGGGGGGATGAGGACTGAAGCTTTCTTT.

This clone came up a few times. This chain joins TRBV28 and TRBJ1-2; D not certain. The CDR3 is made up of 12 amino acids. Deletions cut 7 bases from V and 3 bases from J, with 9 bases between. Germline CDR1 and CDR2: MDHEN and SYDVKM. The CDR3 loop reads CASKNGHYGYTF. The DNA of the CDR3 is TGTGCCAGCAAGAACGGCCACTATGGCTACACCTTC.

The chain uses TRBV5-1 and TRBJ1-4; D is unclear. The CDR3 extends over 14 amino acids. The germline gives CDR1 SGHRS, CDR2 YFSETQ. Trimming took off 0 bases at V and 3 bases at J, with 6 bases between the two ends. The CDR3 reads CASSLGGANEKLFF. The CDR3 DNA follows: TGCGCCAGCAGCTTGGGTGGGGCTAATGAAAAACTGTTTTTT.

The chain links TRBV7-6 to TRBJ1-1; D uncertain. Germline lookup yields CDR1 SGHVS and CDR2 FNYEAQ. V was pared by 0 bases and J by 5 bases, with 19 bases between. This CDR3 region has 17 residues. The CDR3 region has the DNA TGTGCCAGCAGCTTAGCCCCTACTGTGCGGGGAGGAACTGAAGCTTTCTTT. Protein product: CASSLAPTVRGGTEAFF.

The chain recombines TRBV27 with TRBJ2-3; maybe TRBD1 (7 bases). Trimming removed 0 bases at V and 7 bases at J, with 11 bases between. There are 14 residues in the CDR3. From germline, CDR1 is MNHEY and CDR2 SMNVEV (reference sequence). The CDR3 nucleotides read TGTGCCAGCAGTTTATCGGAGGGGGCCTATACGCAGTATTTT. This sequence encodes CASSLSEGAYTQYF.

The rearrangement uses TRBV2 and TRBJ2-7; D perhaps matches TRBD1 (5 bases). This CDR3 has 14 residues. Between the trimmed V and J ends, which lost 7 bases and 0 bases, there was a span of 13 bases. The germline V gene encodes CDR1 SNHLY and CDR2 FYNNEI. CDR3 sequence (DNA): TGTGCCAGCATACGACAGCTGAGCTCCTACGAGCAGTACTTC. This sequence encodes CASIRQLSSYEQYF.

This sequence joins TRBV28 and TRBJ1-1; 8 bases line up with TRBD1. The ends lost 3 bases at V and 0 bases at J; junction bases unmatched: 3. The CDR3 runs 15 residues. CDR1 MDHEN and CDR2 SYDVKM come from the germline V gene. The DNA for the CDR3 is TGTGCCAGCAGTTTCTCAGGGGGCATGAACACTGAAGCTTTCTTT. Its protein product is CASSFSGGMNTEAFF.

The chain carries TRBV11-2 and TRBJ2-3, with D hard to call. The germline V gene encodes CDR1 SGHAT and CDR2 FQNNGV. V was pared by 7 bases and J by 2 bases, with 13 bases between. CDR3 size: 14 residues. As DNA, the CDR3 is TGTGCCAGCACCCCACCTGGCTCCACAGATACGCAGTATTTT. Amino acid sequence: CASTPPGSTDTQYF. The full variable domain, completed using reference TRBV11-2 and TRBJ2-3, is EAGVAQSPRYKIIEKRQSVAFWCNPISGHATLYWYQQILGQGPKLLIQFQNNGVVDDSQLPKDRFSAERLKGVDSTLKIQPAKLEDSAVYLCASTPPGSTDTQYFGPGTRLTVL.

This clone was seen many times. The gene calls are TRBV5-1 and TRBJ2-3; the match to TRBD1 covers 7 bases. J was trimmed by 3 bases and V by 7 bases; bases with no gene match: 11. CDR1 SGHRS and CDR2 YFSETQ come from the germline V gene. This CDR3 is 15 amino acids long. The CDR3 nucleotides are TGCGCCAGCGGGCCGGGACAGACATCAACAGATACGCAGTATTTT. As protein: CASGPGQTSTDTQYF.

The chain links TRBV9 to TRBJ2-2; D call uncertain. Germline CDR1 is SGDLS and CDR2 is YYNGEE. The CDR3 runs to 16 residues. V lost 1 base and J 0 bases, leaving 10 bases between the germline ends. In nucleotides, the CDR3 is TGTGCCAGCAGCGTAACTACCGTAGCGAACACCGGGGAGCTGTTTTTT. This encodes CASSVTTVANTGELFF. Variable domain in full (rest from reference TRBV9 and TRBJ2-2): DSGVTQTPKHLITATGQRVTLRCSPRSGDLSVYWYQQSLDQGLQFLIQYYNGEERAKGNILERFSAQQFPDLHSELNLSSLELGDSALYFCASSVTTVANTGELFFGEGSRLTVL.

This clone was counted once. The CDR3 here is CASSSLGTSTDTQYF. CDR3 DNA sequence: TGTGCCAGCAGCTCCCTTGGGACAAGCACAGATACGCAGTATTTT. The chain links TRBV7-8 to TRBJ2-3, with D possibly TRBD1 on 6 matching bases. Trimming took 4 bases from V and 0 from J, leaving 11 bases between them. From germline, CDR1 is SGHVS and CDR2 FQNEAQ. CDR3 size: 15 residues.

The rearrangement links TRBV25-1 to TRBJ2-7; perhaps TRBD2 as D (5 bases). V lost 3 bases and J 6 bases, leaving 12 bases between the germline ends. From germline, CDR1 is MGHDK and CDR2 SYGVNS. This CDR3 has 13 residues. The DNA for the CDR3 is TGTGCCAGCAGTGATTCCGGGATAGGCGAGCAGTACTTC. Amino acid sequence: CASSDSGIGEQYF.

The rearrangement uses TRBV10-1 and TRBJ2-3; 9 nucleotides match TRBD1. V shed 3 bases and J 0 bases; nucleotides not matched to a gene: 1. The CDR3 runs to 15 residues. Germline CDR1 reads WNHNN; CDR2 reads SYGVQD (reference sequence). CDR3 residues: CASSDGTGSTDTQYF. CDR3 sequence (DNA): TGCGCCAGCAGTGACGGGACAGGGAGCACAGATACGCAGTATTTT.

The chain joins TRBV28 to TRBJ1-2; the D gene is possibly TRBD1 (6 bases). Trimming left V 5 bases short and J 8 bases short, with 15 bases between. Per the germline V gene, CDR1 is MDHEN and CDR2 is SYDVKM. The CDR3 is made up of 13 amino acids. The CDR3 region has the DNA TGTGCCAGCAGTACTGGACAGCCCGCCGGCTACACCTTC. Amino acid sequence: CASSTGQPAGYTF.